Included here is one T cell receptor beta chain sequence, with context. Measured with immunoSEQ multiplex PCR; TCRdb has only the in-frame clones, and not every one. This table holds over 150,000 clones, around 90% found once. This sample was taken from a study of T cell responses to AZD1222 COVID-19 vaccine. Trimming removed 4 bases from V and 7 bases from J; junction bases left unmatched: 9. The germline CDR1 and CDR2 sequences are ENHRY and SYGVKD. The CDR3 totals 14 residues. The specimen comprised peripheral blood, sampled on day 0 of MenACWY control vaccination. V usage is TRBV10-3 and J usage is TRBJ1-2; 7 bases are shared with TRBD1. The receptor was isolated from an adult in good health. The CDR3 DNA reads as TGTGCCATCAGTGCGCTAACAGGGGAATCTGGCTACACCTTC. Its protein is CAISALTGESGYTF.